The present T cell receptor beta chain was sequenced within a study of CD8+ T cells in alopecia areata. Overall study results and limits: For lesional scalp, especially alopecia totalis/universalis, clonality was higher than in normal scalp.

The sample's treatment: oral pan-JAK inhibitor, 5-10 mg twice daily. Collected material from alopecia areata patients comprised lesional scalp punch biopsies and peripheral blood. This clone appeared a single time. Its specificity is not known. Following RNA extraction, reverse transcription yielded cDNA that acted as the sequencing template. Clones were sequenced by immunoSEQ multiplex PCR, and TCRdb holds only the in-frame ones, with some missing. Of approximately 130,000 clones listed, 61% are singletons. Sequencing used CD4+ T cells sorted from blood, obtained at week 4, from a patient treated with tofacitinib. The sequence was collected from a human donor with alopecia areata.

In DNA form, the CDR3 reads TGTGCCTGGAGTGGTCAGTTAATTCCCTACGAGCAGTACTTC. Translating it yields CAWSGQLIPYEQYF. The chain uses TRBV30 and TRBJ2-7; D remains unclear. V lost 1 base and J 2 bases, leaving 12 bases between the germline ends. The CDR3 loop spans 14 amino acids. The germline CDR1 and CDR2 sequences are GTSNPN and SVGIG (reference sequence).